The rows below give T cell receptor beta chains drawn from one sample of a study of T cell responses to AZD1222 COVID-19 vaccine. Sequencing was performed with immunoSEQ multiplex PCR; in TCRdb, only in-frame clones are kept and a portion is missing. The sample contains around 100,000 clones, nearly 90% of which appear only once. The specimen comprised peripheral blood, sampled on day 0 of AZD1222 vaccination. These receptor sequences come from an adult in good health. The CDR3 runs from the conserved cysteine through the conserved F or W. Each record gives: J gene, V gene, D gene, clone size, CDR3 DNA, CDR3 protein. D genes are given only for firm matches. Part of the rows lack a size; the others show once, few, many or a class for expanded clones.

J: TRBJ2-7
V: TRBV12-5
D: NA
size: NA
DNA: TGTGCTAGTGGTTTGGCTGGGAATTACTACGAGCAGTACTTC
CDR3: CASGLAGNYYEQYF

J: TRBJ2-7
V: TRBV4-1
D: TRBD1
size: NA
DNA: TGCGCCAGCAGCTCCCGGGACAGGGGCTCCTACGAGCAGTACTTC
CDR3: CASSSRDRGSYEQYF

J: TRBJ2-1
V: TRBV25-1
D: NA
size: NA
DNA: TGTGCCAGCAGTGTTAGCGACTACAATGAGCAGTTCTTC
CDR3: CASSVSDYNEQFF

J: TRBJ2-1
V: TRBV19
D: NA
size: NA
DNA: TGTGCCAGTAGTATCCCCCCACCCAGGGGCCCAAAGCAGTTCTTC
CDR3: CASSIPPPRGPKQFF

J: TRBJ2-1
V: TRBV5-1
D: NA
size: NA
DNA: TGTGCCAGCAGGTCTGGCAATGAGCAGTTCTTC
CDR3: CASRSGNEQFF

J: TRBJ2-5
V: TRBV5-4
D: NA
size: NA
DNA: TGTGCCAGCAGCTTGGGGGGCCAGGAGACCCAGTACTTC
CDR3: CASSLGGQETQYF

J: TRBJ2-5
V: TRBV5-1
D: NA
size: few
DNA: TGCGCCAGCAGCCTCACGGGGGTAGAGGAGACCCAGTACTTC
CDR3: CASSLTGVEETQYF

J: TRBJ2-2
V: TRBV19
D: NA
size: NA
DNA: TGTGCCAGTAGTCCCCGACAGAACACCGGGGAGCTGTTTTTT
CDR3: CASSPRQNTGELFF

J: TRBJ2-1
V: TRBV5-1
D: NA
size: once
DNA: TGTGCCAGCAGCTTTCCCGGGACGGGACTCTACAATGAGCAGTTCTTC
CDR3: CASSFPGTGLYNEQFF

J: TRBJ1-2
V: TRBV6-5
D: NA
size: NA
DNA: TGTGCCAGCAGTTACGGAAACCACTATGGCTACACCTTC
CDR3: CASSYGNHYGYTF

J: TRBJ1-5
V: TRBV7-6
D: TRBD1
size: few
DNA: TGTGCCAGCAGCCAAGGGGGCCAAAATCAGCCCCAGCATTTT
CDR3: CASSQGGQNQPQHF

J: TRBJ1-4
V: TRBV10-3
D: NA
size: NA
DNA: TGTGCCATCAGTTGGGACGGGAATGAAAAACTGTTTTTT
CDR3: CAISWDGNEKLFF

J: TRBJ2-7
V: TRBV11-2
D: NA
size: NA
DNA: TGTGCCAGCAGCCTCGTACAGGCGACACTCTACGAGCAGTACTTC
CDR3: CASSLVQATLYEQYF

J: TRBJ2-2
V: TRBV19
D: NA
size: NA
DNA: TGTGCCAGTACCTCTTCAGGAACGCTGAACGCCGGGGAGCTGTTTTTT
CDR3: CASTSSGTLNAGELFF

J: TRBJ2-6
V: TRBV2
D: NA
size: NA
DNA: TGTGCCAGCATCCGGGACACTAGTCCCTCTGGGGCCAACGTCCTGACTTTC
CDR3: CASIRDTSPSGANVLTF

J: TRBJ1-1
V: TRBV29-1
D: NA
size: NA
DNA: TGCAGCGTTTACGTTTCGAACACTGAAGCTTTCTTT
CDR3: CSVYVSNTEAFF

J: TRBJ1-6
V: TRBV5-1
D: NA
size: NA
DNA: TGTGCCAGCAGCTTGTTATCGGGCGATGGGTCACCCCTCCACTTT
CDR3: CASSLLSGDGSPLHF

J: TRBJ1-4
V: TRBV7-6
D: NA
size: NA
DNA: TGTGCCAGCAGCTTAACCGCGGGTTTTAATGAAAAACTGTTTTTT
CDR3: CASSLTAGFNEKLFF

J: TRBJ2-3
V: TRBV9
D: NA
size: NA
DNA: TGTGCCAGCAGCTCCAAGGACACGTCTAGCACAGATACGCAGTATTTT
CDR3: CASSSKDTSSTDTQYF

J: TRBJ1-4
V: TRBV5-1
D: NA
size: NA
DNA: TGCGCCAGCAGCTTGGGGGCAGGTCGTAATGAAAAACTGTTTTTT
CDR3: CASSLGAGRNEKLFF

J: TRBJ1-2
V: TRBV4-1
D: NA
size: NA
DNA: TGCGCCAGCAGCCAAGATTTTGGGGCCGGCTACACCTTC
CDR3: CASSQDFGAGYTF

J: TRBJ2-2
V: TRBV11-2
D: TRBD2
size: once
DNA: TGTGCCAGCAGCTTAGCGGGGGGGTACACCGGGGAGCTGTTTTTT
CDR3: CASSLAGGYTGELFF

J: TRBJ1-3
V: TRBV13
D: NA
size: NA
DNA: TGTGCCAGCAGCCTTACAGCTCTGGAGAACACCATATATTTT
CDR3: CASSLTALENTIYF

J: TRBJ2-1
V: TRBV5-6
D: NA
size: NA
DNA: TGTGCCAGCACCGAACGGGGCCTCGGCGAGCAGTTCTTC
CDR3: CASTERGLGEQFF

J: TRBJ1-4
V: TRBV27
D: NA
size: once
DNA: TGTGCCAGCAGTTTATTGGGGGCGGCTAATGAAAAACTGTTTTTT
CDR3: CASSLLGAANEKLFF

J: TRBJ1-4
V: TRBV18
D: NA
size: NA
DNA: TGTGCCAGCTCACGCACTGCAACTAATGAAAAACTGTTTTTT
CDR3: CASSRTATNEKLFF

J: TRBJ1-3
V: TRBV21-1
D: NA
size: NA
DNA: NA
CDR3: CASSKESVGSGNTIYF

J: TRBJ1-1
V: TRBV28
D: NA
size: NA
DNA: TGTGCCAGCGCTTCCCCGGGGGGCAGGGGTCGGACTGAAGCTTTCTTT
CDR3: CASASPGGRGRTEAFF

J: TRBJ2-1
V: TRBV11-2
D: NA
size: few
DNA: TGTGCCAGCAGCCCCCTCCGGGGAAGGAGATACAATGAGCAGTTCTTC
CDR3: CASSPLRGRRYNEQFF

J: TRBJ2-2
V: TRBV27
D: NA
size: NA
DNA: TGTGCCAGCAGTTTATATGGACAGGGAGGGCACACCGGGGAGCTGTTTTTT
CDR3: CASSLYGQGGHTGELFF

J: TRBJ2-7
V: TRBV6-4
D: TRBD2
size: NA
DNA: TGTGCCAGCACAAACGGAGCGGGGGGGCCGTACGAGCAGTACTTC
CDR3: CASTNGAGGPYEQYF

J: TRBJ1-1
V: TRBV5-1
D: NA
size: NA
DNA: TGCGCCAGCAGCACACCGAACACTGAAGCTTTCTTT
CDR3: CASSTPNTEAFF

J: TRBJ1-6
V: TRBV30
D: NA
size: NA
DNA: TGTGCCTGGAGTGCCCTCCGCACTCCCTCAGGGACCTATAATTCACCCCTCCACTTT
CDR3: CAWSALRTPSGTYNSPLHF

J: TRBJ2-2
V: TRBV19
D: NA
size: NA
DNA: TGTGCCAGTAGTACAACAATGGGGGAGCTGTTTTTT
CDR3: CASSTTMGELFF

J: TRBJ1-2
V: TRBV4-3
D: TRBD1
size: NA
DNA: TGCGCCAGCAGCCCGGGGACAGGGCATGGCTACACCTTC
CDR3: CASSPGTGHGYTF

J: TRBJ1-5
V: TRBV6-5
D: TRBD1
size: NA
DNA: TGTGCCAGCAGGACAGGGCGGGCTAATCAGCCCCAGCATTTT
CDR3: CASRTGRANQPQHF

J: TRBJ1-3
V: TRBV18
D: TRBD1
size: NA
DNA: TGTGCCAGCTCACCAACATTGGGACAGGGGGTCTCTGGAAACACCATATATTTT
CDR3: CASSPTLGQGVSGNTIYF

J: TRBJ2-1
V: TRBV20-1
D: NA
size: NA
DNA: TGCAGTGCTAGTCTCGCCCGAAGGGGTGAGCAGTTCTTC
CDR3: CSASLARRGEQFF